This TCR beta chain comes out of a study of monozygotic twins with inflammatory bowel disease. Whole-study results and caveats: Sharing of clonotypes with others was lower in IBD patients than in healthy twins, and this was especially so with disease activity.

TCRdb re-called the 5' RACE reads, yielding one record per CDR3 amino acid sequence without DNA. The sample includes under 200,000 distinct CDR3 sequences. The CDR3 is made up of 13 amino acids. The V gene's germline CDR1 is MNHNY and CDR2 SVGAGI (reference sequence). Of note for this clonotype: What it binds is unknown.

J is TRBJ1-5 and V is TRBV6-6. This sequence was found in a human donor with ulcerative colitis or Crohn's disease, or a healthy co-twin of an affected twin (not recorded which). Sequencing was carried out using blood. The CDR3 reads CASSYHTDQPQHF.